The 26 T cell receptor beta chains below were found in one sample sequenced in a study of blood T cells in healthy people across ages. A second 7 to 11 cycle PCR used barcoded and J-beta primers. TCRdb passed the 5' RACE reads through MiXCR, listing each CDR3 protein once. The sample contains a few hundred thousand distinct CDR3 sequences, more than 45% of which appear only once. The specimen sequenced was blood. The receptors derive from a man aged 55 to 70 in good health.

The CDR3: CSASGGANTQYF. Here the CDR3 DNA reads TGCAGTGCTAGCGGGGGGGCCAATACGCAGTATTTT. The V and J genes are TRBV20-1 and TRBJ2-3, with TRBD2 identical over 8 bases. CDR3 length: 12 residues. CDR1 DFQATT and CDR2 SNEGSKA come from the germline V gene (reference sequence). The J segment lost 7 bases and the V segment lost 3 bases, leaving 3 bases of the junction unmatched.

V is TRBV29-1 and J is TRBJ2-1; D not certain. In germline, CDR1 is SQVTM, CDR2 ANQGSEA. CDR3 length equals 12 residues. The V end lost 6 bases, the J end lost 5 bases, and 11 bases lay between the germline ends. Written as DNA, the CDR3 is TGCAGCGTCGAATTATGGGACAATGAGCAGTTCTTC. Translation gives CSVELWDNEQFF.

The CDR3 DNA is TGTGCCAGCAGCTATGTACCCCGGGAAGGAGATACGCAGTATTTT. It codes for CASSYVPREGDTQYF. This sequence joins TRBV5-6 and TRBJ2-3, with D possibly matching TRBD2 (5 bases). This CDR3 spans 15 amino acids. Looked up from germline, CDR1 is SGHDT and CDR2 is YYEEEE. Trimming took off 3 bases at V and 5 bases at J, with 16 bases between the two ends.

The chain is built from TRBV7-2 and TRBJ2-5, with D tentatively TRBD1 (6 bases). The CDR3 runs 14 residues. Between the trimmed V and J ends, which lost 5 bases and 2 bases, there was a span of 12 bases. Germline CDR1 reads SGHTA; CDR2 reads FQGNSA. The CDR3 is CASSRGQRQETQYF. CDR3 bases: TGTGCCAGCAGCCGCGGACAGAGACAAGAGACCCAGTACTTC. The full variable domain, in which reference TRBV7-2 and TRBJ2-5 provide the parts outside the CDR3, is GAGVSQSPSNKVTEKGKDVELRCDPISGHTALYWYRQSLGQGLEFLIYFQGNSAPDKSGLPSDRFSAERTGGSVSTLTIQRTQQEDSAVYLCASSRGQRQETQYFGPGTRLLVL.

V and J are TRBV6-2 or TRBV6-3 and TRBJ2-7, with TRBD2 matching over 12 bases. The length of the CDR3 is 14 residues. Germline V CDR1 and CDR2: MNHEY, SVGEGT. V gave up 6 bases and J gave up 2 bases; unmatched junction bases: 2. CDR3 sequence reads: CASRGLAGPYEQYF. The CDR3 region has the DNA TGTGCCAGCAGGGGACTAGCGGGCCCCTACGAGCAGTACTTC.

The chain combines TRBV18 with TRBJ2-7; 11 bases are shared with TRBD2. The CDR3 length is 15 residues. Germline V CDR1 and CDR2: KGHSH, LQKENI. J gave up 5 bases and V 3 bases, and 6 bases lay outside the gene matches. The CDR3 reads CASSPTTSGANEQYF. CDR3 DNA sequence: TGTGCCAGCTCACCCACGACTAGCGGGGCGAACGAGCAGTACTTC.

The chain links TRBV10-3 to TRBJ2-7, with D maybe TRBD1 (6 bases). Trimming shortened V by 3 bases and J by 2 bases, and 14 bases separated the two germline ends. This CDR3 is built from 15 residues. Per germline, CDR1 ENHRY and CDR2 SYGVKD. The CDR3 loop reads CAISDPGPGAYEQYF. The CDR3 nucleotides are TGTGCCATCAGTGACCCAGGGCCAGGGGCCTACGAGCAGTACTTC.

The chain uses TRBV5-1 and TRBJ2-5, with D perhaps given as TRBD1 or TRBD2 (5 bases each). The better agreement between TRBJ2-7 and the DNA end casts doubt on the J call. The CDR3 contains 15 residues. Per germline, CDR1 SGHRS and CDR2 YFSETQ. CDR3 protein: CASGAGTDGTYEQYF. The CDR3 nucleotides are TGCGCCAGCGGCGCCGGGACCGACGGAACCTACGAGCAGTACTTC.

This CDR3 is CASSYRGGTRETQYF. The CDR3 DNA reads as TGCGCCAGCAGCTATCGGGGGGGAACGAGGGAGACCCAGTACTTC. This rearrangement joins TRBV5-1 to TRBJ2-5; 8 bases fit TRBD2. CDR3 length: 15 amino acids. Germline CDR1 reads SGHRS; CDR2 reads YFSETQ. J gave up 5 bases and V 3 bases, and 9 bases lay outside the gene matches.

This clonotype appeared a few times. The V and J genes are TRBV9 and TRBJ1-2; D gene ambiguous. CDR3 length equals 16 residues. V was trimmed by 4 bases and J by 4 bases, leaving 20 bases between them. Germline V gene lookup returns CDR1 SGDLS and CDR2 YYNGEE. CDR3 in amino acids: CASSISDLGGIYGYTF. CDR3 nucleotide sequence: TGTGCCAGCAGCATCTCCGACCTCGGCGGCATCTATGGCTACACCTTC.

The chain carries TRBV6-1 and TRBJ1-6, with D perhaps TRBD1 (5 bases). Per the germline V gene, CDR1 is MNHNS and CDR2 is SASEGT. V lost 3 bases and J lost 4, with 10 bases in between. The CDR3 has 15 residues. The CDR3 here is CASSDQGAYNSPLHF. The CDR3 DNA reads as TGTGCCAGCAGTGACCAAGGGGCTTATAATTCACCCCTCCACTTT.

The rearrangement joins TRBV2 to TRBJ2-5, with D possibly being TRBD1 (5 bases). The germline V gene has CDR1 SNHLY and CDR2 FYNNEI. The CDR3 loop spans 14 amino acids. The V and J ends lost 8 bases and 5 bases respectively, with 18 bases between them. This CDR3 is CASSKQALGETQYF. CDR3 DNA: TGTGCCAGCTCTAAACAGGCGTTAGGGGAGACCCAGTACTTC.

This clonotype has more than one count but fewer than ten. The CDR3 bases are TGTGCCAGCAGCCCCGGGACTCCCAGGGACTATGGCTACACCTTC. This translates into CASSPGTPRDYGYTF. The J gene is TRBJ1-2, the V gene TRBV7-9; weak D call: TRBD1 (5 bases). Germline-derived CDR1 and CDR2 are SEHNR and FQNEAQ (reference sequence). CDR3 length equals 15 residues. V was trimmed by 5 bases and J by 3 bases, leaving 16 bases between them.

The chain combines TRBV10-3 with TRBJ2-7, with TRBD1 as a possible D gene (8 bases). Germline V gives CDR1 ENHRY, CDR2 SYGVKD. This CDR3 comprises 19 residues. Trimming took off 10 bases at V and 0 bases at J, with 31 bases between the two ends. The CDR3 DNA sequence: TGTGCCACCAGCCGTAGGGGGGGGGGACGGGACAGGAGCTCCTACGAGCAGTACTTC. Its protein is CATSRRGGGRDRSSYEQYF.

V gene TRBV20-1 combines with J gene TRBJ2-1, with TRBD2 identical over 11 bases. This CDR3 comprises 15 residues. The germline gives CDR1 DFQATT, CDR2 SNEGSKA (reference sequence). With V trimmed by 5 bases and J by 6 bases, 9 bases remained unmatched. The CDR3: CSAGLLAGVVNEQFF. The CDR3 nucleotides are TGCAGTGCTGGTTTACTAGCGGGAGTTGTCAATGAGCAGTTCTTC.

The chain joins TRBV15 to TRBJ2-3; D may be TRBD2 (5 bases). Germline V lookup: CDR1 LNHNV, CDR2 YYDKDF (reference sequence). The CDR3 spans 15 residues. V was cut by 8 bases and J by 4 bases, with 19 bases left in between. The CDR3 sequence is CATSKSGRGADTQYF. The CDR3 region has the DNA TGTGCCACCTCCAAGAGTGGGAGAGGTGCAGATACGCAGTATTTT.

The chain carries TRBV5-1 and TRBJ2-5, with no clear D. The ends were cut back, 4 bases at V and 2 bases at J, with 15 bases in the middle. Germline CDR1 and CDR2: SGHRS and YFSETQ. The length of the CDR3 is 15 residues. The CDR3 bases are TGCGCCAGCAGCCGAGTTGGGGAACGGCAAGAGACCCAGTACTTC. It is translated as CASSRVGERQETQYF.

The chain carries TRBV9 and TRBJ2-2, with a tentative D call TRBD1 (5 bases). The V end was cut by 0 bases, the J end by 0 bases, with 18 bases between. The CDR3 spans 19 residues. Germline V gene lookup returns CDR1 SGDLS and CDR2 YYNGEE. The CDR3 bases are TGTGCCAGCAGCGTAGGGTTAGGGGCGATACTACCGAACACCGGGGAGCTGTTTTTT. Its protein product is CASSVGLGAILPNTGELFF.

The DNA of the CDR3 is TGTGCCAGCTCACCGGCGGGGAGCTCCTACAATGAGCAGTTCTTC. Translating gives CASSPAGSSYNEQFF. This chain joins TRBV18 and TRBJ2-1; D might be TRBD2 (6 bases). The CDR3 is 15 residues long. Looked up from germline, CDR1 is KGHSH and CDR2 is LQKENI. Trimming removed 3 bases from V and 0 bases from J, with 9 bases in between.

This clonotype appeared once. This rearrangement joins TRBV6-1 to TRBJ2-5; 14 bases map to TRBD2. Trimming cost V 6 bases and J 4 bases; bases outside gene matches: 13. The CDR3 sequence is 18 residues long. Germline V gene sequence: CDR1 MNHNS, CDR2 SASEGT. CDR3 coding DNA: TGTGCCAGCAGCCACGCGGGGACTAGCGGGAGAGTAGGAGAGACCCAGTACTTC. It specifies CASSHAGTSGRVGETQYF.

Remarks on this clonotype: Mismatch with germline at one junction end may stem from a read error. As DNA, the CDR3 is TGTGCCAGCAGATTAGGGACTAGCGGCCATGGTGAGCAGTTCTTC. It specifies CASRLGTSGHGEQFF. V gene TRBV12-3 or TRBV12-4 combines with J gene TRBJ2-1, with 11 bases fitting TRBD2. The CDR3 spans 15 residues.

This clonotype has a handful of counts. The chain uses TRBV28 and TRBJ2-5, with 11 positions matching TRBD1. Per the germline V gene, CDR1 is MDHEN and CDR2 is SYDVKM. The V segment lost 5 bases and the J segment 1 base; nucleotides outside the gene matches: 6. This CDR3 region has 16 residues. CDR3 in DNA: TGTGCCAGCAGTCTGATCGGGACAGGGGGCCAAGAGACCCAGTACTTC. Its translation: CASSLIGTGGQETQYF.

V is TRBV7-3 and J is TRBJ2-5; TRBD2 matches at 14 bases. This CDR3 region has 17 residues. V lost 2 bases and J lost 3; bases outside the gene matches: 5. Germline V gives CDR1 SGHTA, CDR2 FQGTGA. The CDR3 nucleotides are TGTGCCAGCAGCTTACCGGGACTAGCGGGAGTAGAAGAGACCCAGTACTTC. This sequence encodes CASSLPGLAGVEETQYF.

The chain links TRBV20-1 to TRBJ1-5, with TRBD1 matching 7 bases. With 3 bases clipped from V and 6 bases from J, the junction kept 5 bases outside the gene matches. Germline V lookup: CDR1 DFQATT, CDR2 SNEGSKA (reference sequence). This CDR3 has 13 residues. Here the CDR3 reads CSASQGGLQPQHF. In DNA form, the CDR3 reads TGCAGTGCTAGTCAGGGGGGCCTTCAGCCCCAGCATTTT.

At least ten counts were recorded for this clonotype. The chain employs TRBV20-1 and TRBJ1-2; perhaps TRBD1 as D (5 bases). Trimming removed 0 bases at V and 4 bases at J, with 12 bases between. The CDR3 sequence is 14 residues long. Per germline, CDR1 DFQATT and CDR2 SNEGSKA (reference sequence). DNA of the CDR3: TGCAGTGCTAGAGACCCGGGGCGAGCCTATGGCTACACCTTC. Its translation: CSARDPGRAYGYTF.

This chain joins TRBV7-2 and TRBJ2-7; TRBD1 matches at 9 bases. Trimming took 5 bases from V and 5 from J; bases not matched to a gene: 7. The germline V gene encodes CDR1 SGHTA and CDR2 FQGNSA. This CDR3 region has 14 residues. Here the CDR3 DNA reads TGTGCCAGCAGCCGCAGGACAGGGGTCCACGAGCAGTACTTC. Protein product: CASSRRTGVHEQYF.